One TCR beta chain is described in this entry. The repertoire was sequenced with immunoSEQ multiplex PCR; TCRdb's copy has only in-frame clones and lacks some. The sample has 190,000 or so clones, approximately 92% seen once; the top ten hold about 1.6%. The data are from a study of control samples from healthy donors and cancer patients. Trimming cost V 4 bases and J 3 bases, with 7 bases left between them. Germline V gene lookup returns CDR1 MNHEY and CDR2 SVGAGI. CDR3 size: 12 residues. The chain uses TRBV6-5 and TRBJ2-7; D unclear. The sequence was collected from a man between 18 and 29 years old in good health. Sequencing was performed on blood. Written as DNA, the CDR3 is TGTGCCAGCAGTTCAACTAACTACGAGCAGTACTTC. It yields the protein CASSSTNYEQYF.